This record looks at one TCR beta chain sequence and its context. The antigen is unknown. This sample is drawn from a study of OX40 agonist ivuxolimab in advanced cancers. Overall study context: Partial responses were achieved by three patients, one with hepatocellular carcinoma and two with cutaneous melanoma. Study findings and constraints: Expansion of clones was among the lowest in partial responders at 0.1-3.0 mg/kg.

The ends lost 7 bases at V and 6 bases at J; junction bases unmatched: 11. The germline V gene has CDR1 LGHNT and CDR2 FRNRAP. The CDR3 contains 16 residues. Sequencing was performed with immunoSEQ multiplex PCR; in TCRdb, only in-frame clones are kept and a portion is missing. Of 52,000 or so clones listed, roughly 87% are singletons. Drawing of blood for sampling happened at baseline, at cycle 4 day 1, and at cycle 7 day 1. This clonotype was obtained from an adult with an advanced solid tumor such as melanoma, head and neck, liver or kidney cancer. The source was CD4+ or CD8+ T cells sorted from blood, collected in a trial of the OX40 agonist ivuxolimab. This rearrangement joins TRBV12-5 to TRBJ2-2, with TRBD1 matching over 10 bases. CDR3 nucleotide sequence: TGTGCTAGTGCCTCAACAGACAGGGGGCTGTCCGGGGAGCTGTTTTTT. Encoded protein: CASASTDRGLSGELFF.